This T cell receptor (beta chain) derives from a study of blood T cell repertoires in COVID-19. The repertoire was sequenced with immunoSEQ multiplex PCR; TCRdb's copy has only in-frame clones and lacks some. The sample contains roughly 200,000 clones, around 85% of which appear only once. V lost 4 bases and J 3 bases, leaving 27 bases between the germline ends. The CDR3 is made up of 19 amino acids. Germline lookup yields CDR1 PRHDT and CDR2 FYEKMQ (reference sequence). This TCR was recovered from a middle-aged man who had recovered from COVID-19. The specimen was PBMCs or T cells enriched from blood (not recorded which). V and J are TRBV13 and TRBJ1-2; perhaps TRBD1 as D (5 bases). This CDR3 is CASSSPFWGAGLGDYGYTF. In DNA, the CDR3 is TGTGCCAGCAGCTCACCCTTTTGGGGCGCGGGGTTAGGGGACTATGGCTACACCTTC.